This is a list of T cell receptor beta chains from one sample in a study of blood T cells in healthy people across ages. MiXCR, applied by TCRdb to the 5' RACE reads, yields one record per CDR3 protein. The data hold about 640,000 distinct CDR3 sequences, with roughly 50% observed a single time. Sample: blood. These receptors came from a man aged 55 to 69 in good health. Each CDR3 is given without its conserved first and last residue.

j_call v_call cdr3_aa
TRBJ2-3 TRBV15 ATSRDGGLGTDTQY
TRBJ2-7 TRBV7-2 ASSASGLAGGTSYEQY
TRBJ2-1 TRBV5-4 ASSPPAGQGFYNEQF
TRBJ2-1 TRBV11-3 ASSLDGRGGLDEQF
TRBJ1-2 TRBV29-1 SVERGYDGYT
TRBJ1-1 TRBV29-1 SVLGTGGTEAF
TRBJ1-1 TRBV15 ATSTDRSDEAF
TRBJ2-7 TRBV6-5 ASRSGQGGEQY
. TRBV9 ASSASGPPETQY
TRBJ2-3 TRBV12-3/TRBV12-4 ASNPRAGAAGHTQY
TRBJ2-7 TRBV28 ASAGESAYEQY
TRBJ2-6 TRBV6-2/TRBV6-3 ASTHSSGANVLT
TRBJ1-5 TRBV6-1 ASSGQTGSNQPQH
TRBJ2-1 TRBV24-1 ATSDPSGGVGEQF
TRBJ1-1 TRBV19 ASSPGGRLNTEAF
TRBJ1-5 TRBV4-1 ASSQEAFSNQPQH
. TRBV4-2 ASSQAGQGMETQY
TRBJ2-3 TRBV5-1 ASSPWGGVTDTQY
TRBJ2-1 TRBV18 ASSPPDRGYNEQF
TRBJ2-1 TRBV29-1 SVEGLAGGDEQF
TRBJ2-5 TRBV18 ASSNPGQGQETQY
TRBJ2-1 TRBV10-3 AISDSSGNEQF